The 4 T cell receptor beta chains given below trace back to one sample, sequenced in a study of patients and donors after allogeneic stem cell transplantation. TCRdb ran MiXCR on the RT-PCR reads and lists one entry per CDR3 protein. This sample yields 900,000 to 1,000,000 distinct CDR3 sequences, of which approximately 19% are seen a single time; roughly 6.4% belongs to the top ten. The sequencing input was blood, either unsorted or a sorted T cell fraction (not recorded which). The receptors were sampled from a human donor who was either an allogeneic HSCT recipient or a stem cell or donor lymphocyte infusion donor (not recorded which). It is not recorded whose cells these are; they may come from a transplant donor.

This clonotype has a count of ten or more. The V and J genes are TRBV5-1 and TRBJ2-3; 11 nucleotides agree with TRBD2. The CDR3 sequence is 16 residues long. V was clipped by 2 bases and J by 3 bases; unmatched bases: 5. The germline V gene encodes CDR1 SGHRS and CDR2 YFSETQ. DNA for the CDR3: TGCGCCAGCAGCTTTATTAGCGGGGGGGAGACAGATACGCAGTATTTT. It translates to CASSFISGGETDTQYF.

The chain recombines TRBV6-1 with TRBJ2-6, with D possibly called TRBD1 or TRBD2 (6 bases each). The CDR3 runs 16 residues. Germline V gene data show CDR1 as MNHNS and CDR2 as SASEGT. CDR3 DNA sequence: TGTGCATTATCCGGGACACGGGGGACTGGGGCCAACGTCCTGACTTTC. Protein product: CALSGTRGTGANVLTF.

This CDR3 is CASSQERGAPSGANVLTF. DNA for the CDR3: TGTGCCAGCAGCCAAGAGCGGGGGGCACCCTCTGGGGCCAACGTCCTGACTTTC. The genes are TRBV3-1 and TRBJ2-6; 8 bases match TRBD2. The V segment lost 0 bases and the J segment 0 bases; nucleotides outside the gene matches: 4. Germline V CDR1 and CDR2: LGHDT, YNNKEL (reference sequence). The CDR3 has 18 residues. The full variable domain, completed using reference TRBV3-1 and TRBJ2-6, is DTAVSQTPKYLVTQMGNDKSIKCEQNLGHDTMYWYKQDSKKFLKIMFSYNNKELIINETVPNRFSPKSPDKAHLNLHINSLELGDSAVYFCASSQERGAPSGANVLTFGAGSRLTVL.

The chain uses TRBV2 and TRBJ2-5; D may be TRBD2 (5 bases). V was shortened by 4 bases and J by 4 bases, with 16 bases between the two germline ends. Germline loops: CDR1 SNHLY, CDR2 FYNNEI. This CDR3 is 15 amino acids long. CDR3 in DNA: TGTGCCAGCAGTGTTCGTCTAGCCGTAGTAGAGACCCAGTACTTC. Residues: CASSVRLAVVETQYF.